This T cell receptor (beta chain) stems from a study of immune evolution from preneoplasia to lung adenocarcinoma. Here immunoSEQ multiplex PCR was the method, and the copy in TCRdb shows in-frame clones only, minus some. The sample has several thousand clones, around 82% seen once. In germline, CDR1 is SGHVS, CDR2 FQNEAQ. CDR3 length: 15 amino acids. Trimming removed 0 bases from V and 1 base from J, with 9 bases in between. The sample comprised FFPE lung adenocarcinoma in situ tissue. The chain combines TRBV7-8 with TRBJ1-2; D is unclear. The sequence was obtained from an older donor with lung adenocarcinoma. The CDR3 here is CASSLAAFLNYGYTF. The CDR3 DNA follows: TGTGCCAGCAGCTTAGCCGCGTTTCTTAACTATGGCTACACCTTC.